One and the same sample provided the 20 T cell receptor beta chains below, sequenced in a study of early T cells in non-severe SARS-CoV-2 infection. MiXCR was run by TCRdb on the 5' RACE reads, yielding one entry per CDR3 protein. The repertoire holds roughly 58,000 distinct CDR3 sequences, with 12% as singletons. Sequencing was done on a sample of whole blood. Receptors originate from an adult who was a healthcare worker with PCR-confirmed SARS-CoV-2 infection or an uninfected control (not recorded which).

V gene TRBV10-1 combines with J gene TRBJ1-1, with 9 bases that match TRBD1. Germline CDR1 reads WNHNN; CDR2 reads SYGVQD (reference sequence). The CDR3 runs 14 residues. V trimming: 6 bases; J trimming: 3 bases; junction bases outside the gene matches: 5. As DNA, the CDR3 is TGCGCCAGCAGGGCGGACAGGGGAGACACTGAAGCTTTCTTT. As protein: CASRADRGDTEAFF.

This clonotype was counted at least ten times. This chain connects TRBV7-3 to TRBJ2-1; 10 bases map to TRBD2. Per the germline V gene, CDR1 is SGHTA and CDR2 is FQGTGA. CDR3 length: 16 amino acids. V was clipped by 2 bases and J by 5 bases; unmatched bases: 6. CDR3 residues: CASSLVPSGGNNEQFF. The CDR3 coding sequence is TGTGCCAGCAGCTTAGTTCCTAGCGGGGGAAACAATGAGCAGTTCTTC. Combining the CDR3 with reference TRBV7-3 and TRBJ2-1 gives the whole variable domain GAGVSQTPSNKVTEKGKYVELRCDPISGHTALYWYRQSLGQGPEFLIYFQGTGAADDSGLPNDRFFAVRPEGSVSTLKIQRTERGDSAVYLCASSLVPSGGNNEQFFGPGTRLTVL.

This clonotype was picked up a small number of times. This chain uses TRBV6-6 with TRBJ1-1, with 8 nucleotides matching TRBD1. Trimming took 6 bases from V and 3 from J; bases not matched to a gene: 6. The germline V gene encodes CDR1 MNHNY and CDR2 SVGAGI (reference sequence). The CDR3 contains 14 residues. CDR3 DNA sequence: TGTGCCAGCAGACCCGGACAGGGCGACACTGAAGCTTTCTTT. Amino acids: CASRPGQGDTEAFF.

This clonotype showed up many times. V is TRBV10-3 and J is TRBJ2-1; 11 bases match TRBD2. Per germline, CDR1 ENHRY and CDR2 SYGVKD. This CDR3 contains 19 residues. The junction had 15 bases not matched to a gene; V was cut back by 8 bases and J by 0 bases. CDR3 coding DNA: TGTGCCATCTTACGGTCTAGCGGGGGGCCACGGGCCTCCTACAATGAGCAGTTCTTC. Protein sequence: CAILRSSGGPRASYNEQFF.

V is TRBV19 and J is TRBJ2-6; the D gene is possibly TRBD2 (5 bases). Germline V gives CDR1 LNHDA, CDR2 SQIVND (reference sequence). CDR3 length equals 16 residues. The V gene lost 0 bases and the J gene lost 4 bases, with 10 bases spanning the gap. CDR3 in amino acids: CASSIETGVGANVLTF. DNA of the CDR3: TGTGCCAGTAGTATAGAAACCGGGGTCGGGGCCAACGTCCTGACTTTC. Filled out from reference TRBV19 and TRBJ2-6, the complete variable domain reads DGGITQSPKYLFRKEGQNVTLSCEQNLNHDAMYWYRQDPGQGLRLIYYSQIVNDFQKGDIAEGYSVSREKKESFPLTVTSAQKNPTAFYLCASSIETGVGANVLTFGAGSRLTVL.

This rearrangement joins TRBV21-1 to TRBJ1-6. TRBV21-1 is classified as a pseudogene. The CDR3 has 11 amino acids. The DNA for the CDR3 is TGTGCCGGCCAGAAGGGTTCACCCCTCCACTTT. Translation gives CAGQKGSPLHF.

The rearrangement links TRBV18 to TRBJ2-7; D gene uncertain. With 6 bases removed from V and 6 bases from J, the gap between germline ends came to 18 bases. CDR1 is KGHSH and CDR2 is LQKENI in the germline V gene. CDR3 length: 14 amino acids. CDR3: CASSPQSGPLEQYF. The CDR3 nucleotides read TGTGCCAGCTCTCCCCAATCAGGACCCCTCGAGCAGTACTTC.

At least ten counts were recorded for this clonotype. J is TRBJ2-1 and V is TRBV5-4; a possible D gene is TRBD1 (5 bases). V gave up 0 bases and J gave up 6 bases, with 16 bases separating them. From germline, CDR1 is SGHNT and CDR2 YYREEE (reference sequence). The CDR3 loop spans 16 amino acids. CDR3 residues: CASSLGSRALRNEQFF. The CDR3 DNA sequence: TGTGCCAGCAGCTTGGGAAGCAGGGCCCTACGCAATGAGCAGTTCTTC.

This CDR3 is CASSLVVDPYGYTF. The DNA of the CDR3 is TGTGCCAGCAGCTTGGTTGTGGATCCCTATGGCTACACCTTC. The rearrangement links TRBV5-5 to TRBJ1-2; D unclear. From germline, CDR1 is SGHKS and CDR2 YYEKEE (reference sequence). The CDR3 totals 14 residues. V lost 0 bases to trimming and J lost 4 bases, with 10 bases between them.

This clonotype was recorded many times. The chain couples TRBV12-5 to TRBJ2-3; possible D gene TRBD2, 6 bases. The CDR3 runs to 13 residues. The V gene's germline CDR1 is LGHNT and CDR2 FRNRAP. Trimming shortened V by 5 bases and J by 2 bases, and 8 bases separated the two germline ends. CDR3: CASGPGDTDTQYF. The CDR3 DNA is TGTGCTAGTGGTCCGGGGGACACAGATACGCAGTATTTT.

V is TRBV18 and J is TRBJ1-1; perhaps TRBD1 as D (6 bases). The CDR3 runs to 17 residues. V was pared by 3 bases and J by 2 bases, with 19 bases between. Germline-derived CDR1 and CDR2 are KGHSH and LQKENI. For the CDR3, the DNA is TGTGCCAGCTCACCTTTCCCGGGACAAAGGGGAAACACTGAAGCTTTCTTT. Translation gives CASSPFPGQRGNTEAFF.

There are a few counts of this clonotype. The rearrangement uses TRBV7-9 and TRBJ1-6, with D possibly matching TRBD1 (5 bases). Germline CDR1 and CDR2: SEHNR and FQNEAQ (reference sequence). The CDR3 loop spans 18 amino acids. Deletions cut 5 bases from V and 7 bases from J, with 24 bases between. CDR3 protein: CASSTGRTGVLRNSPLHF. The CDR3, as DNA: TGTGCCAGCAGCACGGGACGGACTGGGGTATTGAGGAATTCACCCCTCCACTTT.

V and J are TRBV29-1 and TRBJ1-1, with unresolved D. The CDR3 is made up of 16 amino acids. Germline loops: CDR1 SQVTM, CDR2 ANQGSEA. Between the trimmed V and J ends, which lost 2 bases and 2 bases, there was a span of 18 bases. Written as DNA, the CDR3 is TGCAGCGTTGAAACGGAGAACTCTTGGTTTAACACTGAAGCTTTCTTT. Encoded protein: CSVETENSWFNTEAFF. Looking up the rest from reference TRBV29-1 and TRBJ1-1 gives the full variable domain: SAVISQKPSRDICQRGTSLTIQCQVDSQVTMMFWYRQQPGQSLTLIATANQGSEATYESGFVIDKFPISRPNLTFSTLTVSNMSPEDSSIYLCSVETENSWFNTEAFFGQGTRLTVV.

V is TRBV3-1 and J is TRBJ2-5; D call uncertain. Trimming cost V 3 bases and J 1 base, with 3 bases left between them. The CDR3 is 12 residues long. Germline CDR1 LGHDT, CDR2 YNNKEL (reference sequence). Here the CDR3 reads CASSQPQETQYF. The CDR3, as DNA: TGTGCCAGCAGCCAGCCCCAAGAGACCCAGTACTTC.

This clonotype was seen a handful of times. The chain carries TRBV29-1 and TRBJ2-1; no reliable D call. Trimming took off 0 bases at V and 0 bases at J, with 6 bases between the two ends. Germline loops: CDR1 SQVTM, CDR2 ANQGSEA. This CDR3 is built from 14 residues. CDR3 protein: CSVEDWSSYNEQFF. In nucleotides, the CDR3 is TGCAGCGTTGAAGATTGGAGCTCCTACAATGAGCAGTTCTTC.

This clonotype was observed many times. The chain uses TRBV7-9 and TRBJ2-7, with D perhaps assigned TRBD1 or TRBD2 (5 bases each). With 2 bases removed from V and 5 bases from J, the gap between germline ends came to 16 bases. In germline, CDR1 is SEHNR, CDR2 FQNEAQ (reference sequence). This CDR3 comprises 15 residues. This chain's CDR3 is CASSLLGSWGNEQYF. As DNA, the CDR3 is TGTGCCAGCAGCTTATTAGGCAGCTGGGGGAACGAGCAGTACTTC.

The rearrangement links TRBV12-3 or TRBV12-4 to TRBJ2-2; D not resolved. The CDR3 extends over 13 amino acids. Trimming cost V 2 bases and J 6 bases, with 7 bases left between them. This chain's CDR3 is CASSLSAPGELFF. The CDR3 coding sequence is TGTGCCAGCAGTTTAAGTGCTCCCGGGGAGCTGTTTTTT.

There are many counts of this clonotype. The chain uses TRBV12-5 and TRBJ1-1, with 8 bases lining up with TRBD1. After removal of 1 base from V and 1 base from J, the junction contained 2 bases not matched to a gene. The germline gives CDR1 LGHNT, CDR2 FRNRAP. This CDR3 has 15 residues. CDR3 sequence: CASGLATGANTEAFF. The CDR3, as DNA: TGTGCTAGTGGTTTGGCGACAGGGGCGAACACTGAAGCTTTCTTT.

This clonotype was detected many times. The chain employs TRBV7-8 and TRBJ1-1; TRBD1 matches 9 bases. The germline gives CDR1 SGHVS, CDR2 FQNEAQ. The CDR3 has 18 residues. Unmatched junction bases numbered 9, after V lost 1 base and J lost 0 bases. The CDR3 DNA reads TGTGCCAGCAGCTTAGAAGAGGGACAGGGAGGAATGAACACTGAAGCTTTCTTT. Protein product: CASSLEEGQGGMNTEAFF.

The V call is TRBV6-2 or TRBV6-3, the J call TRBJ2-5, with D tentatively TRBD1 (6 bases). Between the trimmed V and J ends, which lost 11 bases and 5 bases, there was a span of 15 bases. CDR3 size: 12 residues. Germline V gene sequence: CDR1 MNHEY, CDR2 SVGEGT. The DNA for the CDR3 is TGTGCCGGCACCATCACAGGGGAGACCCAGTACTTC. Encoded protein: CAGTITGETQYF.